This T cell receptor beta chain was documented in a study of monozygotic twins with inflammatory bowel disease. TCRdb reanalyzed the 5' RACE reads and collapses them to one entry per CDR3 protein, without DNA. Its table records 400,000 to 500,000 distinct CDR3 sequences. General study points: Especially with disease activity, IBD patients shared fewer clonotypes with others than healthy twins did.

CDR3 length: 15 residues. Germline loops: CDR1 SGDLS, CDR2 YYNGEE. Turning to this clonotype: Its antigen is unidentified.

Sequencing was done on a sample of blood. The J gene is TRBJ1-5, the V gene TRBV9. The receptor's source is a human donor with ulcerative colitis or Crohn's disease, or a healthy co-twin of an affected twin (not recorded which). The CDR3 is CASSVGLDSNQPQHF.